This T cell receptor (beta chain) originates from a study of CD8 T cells in ankylosing spondylitis. The germline gives CDR1 LGHDT, CDR2 YNNKEL (reference sequence). This CDR3 has 12 residues. V was cut by 1 base and J by 6 bases, with 4 bases left in between. Quantitative molecular-barcoded 5'-RACE generated the TCR beta libraries. TCRdb re-called the 5' RACE reads with MiXCR, one entry per CDR3 protein. The profile shows more than 250,000 distinct CDR3 sequences, around 7.6% of them singletons. This clonotype has only a few counts. Its target is not known. The study's findings and limits: Apparently characteristic of ankylosing spondylitis blood was a TCR beta motif (roughly eight highly homologous variants).

Sequenced input: blood, either unsorted or a sorted T cell fraction (not recorded which). The chain links TRBV3-1 to TRBJ2-4, with D hard to call. This TCR derives from a male donor with ankylosing spondylitis. The CDR3 sequence: CASSQVGNIQYF. Written as DNA, the CDR3 is TGTGCCAGCAGCCAAGTGGGAAACATTCAGTACTTC. Together with reference TRBV3-1 and TRBJ2-4, the CDR3 gives the full variable domain: DTAVSQTPKYLVTQMGNDKSIKCEQNLGHDTMYWYKQDSKKFLKIMFSYNNKELIINETVPNRFSPKSPDKAHLNLHINSLELGDSAVYFCASSQVGNIQYFGAGTRLSVL.